This is a list of T cell receptor beta chains from one sample in a study of early T cells in non-severe SARS-CoV-2 infection. Using its own MiXCR run on the 5' RACE reads, TCRdb lists one record per CDR3 protein. Among approximately 76,000 distinct CDR3 sequences, approximately 12% were seen once, and the ten largest hold over 0.95%. Sequencing input: whole blood. These receptors all stem from an adult who was a healthcare worker with PCR-confirmed SARS-CoV-2 infection or an uninfected control (not recorded which). Each CDR3 is given with its conserved first and last residue. D genes are given only for firm matches. Only some rows state a clone size, as once, few, many or a class for expanded clones.

j_call | v_call | clone_size | d_call | cdr3_nt | cdr3_aa
TRBJ2-1 | TRBV29-1 | many | NA | TGCAGCGCTTCCACCCGTGGCTCCTACAATGAGCAGTTCTTC | CSASTRGSYNEQFF
TRBJ2-1 | TRBV10-1 | many | TRBD1 | TGCGCCAGCAGTGATAAAACAGGGGGGTACAATGAGCAGTTCTTC | CASSDKTGGYNEQFF
TRBJ2-1 | TRBV12-3/TRBV12-4 | many | NA | TGTGCCAGCAGCCCCGCCGGGACCCCTAGGTACAATGAGCAGTTCTTC | CASSPAGTPRYNEQFF
TRBJ1-3 | TRBV7-9 | many | NA | TGTGCCAGCAGCTTAAGGGGAAGCTCTGGAAACACCATATATTTT | CASSLRGSSGNTIYF
TRBJ2-3 | TRBV5-4 | NA | NA | TGTGCCAGCAGCCCAGGGAGCACAGATACGCAGTATTTT | CASSPGSTDTQYF
TRBJ1-4 | TRBV2 | many | TRBD1 | TGTGCCAGCAGGGTGACAGGGGGCCAAAATGAAAAACTGTTTTTT | CASRVTGGQNEKLFF
TRBJ1-2 | TRBV20-1 | once | NA | TGCAGTGCTAGAGATCAGGGCTTCAATTATGGCTACACCTTC | CSARDQGFNYGYTF
TRBJ2-3 | TRBV7-2 | many | TRBD1 | TGTGCCAGCAGCTTAGCGTACGGGACAGGGGGCGCGGATACGCAGTATTTT | CASSLAYGTGGADTQYF
TRBJ2-1 | TRBV6-4 | many | TRBD2 | TGTGCCAGCAGCGGGACTAGCGGGGAGGGGCACAATGAGCAGTTCTTC | CASSGTSGEGHNEQFF
TRBJ2-5 | TRBV12-3/TRBV12-4 | many | NA | TGTGCCAGCAGTTTGCGCCACCAAGAGACCCAGTACTTC | CASSLRHQETQYF
TRBJ2-5 | TRBV2 | many | TRBD2 | TGTGCCAGCAGTGGGACTAGCTCATACCAAGAGACCCAGTACTTC | CASSGTSSYQETQYF
TRBJ2-6 | TRBV5-1 | many | NA | TGCGCCAGCAGCTTGGCCGAGACAGTCTCTGGGGCCAACGTCCTGACTTTC | CASSLAETVSGANVLTF
TRBJ2-1 | TRBV6-4 | many | NA | TGTGCCAGCAGTGATCACACCTCGGGATACAATGAGCAGTTCTTC | CASSDHTSGYNEQFF
TRBJ2-1 | TRBV6-2/TRBV6-3 | few | NA | TGTGCCAGCAGCACCTGGCGGCCCAATGAGCAGTTCTTC | CASSTWRPNEQFF
TRBJ1-2 | TRBV5-5 | many | NA | TGTGCCAGCAGCTTGGGGCAGGCCAACTATGGCTACACCTTC | CASSLGQANYGYTF
TRBJ2-2 | TRBV7-2 | many | NA | TGTGCCAGCAGCCCGGGGACAACGAACACCGGGGAGCTGTTTTTT | CASSPGTTNTGELFF
TRBJ1-2 | TRBV12-3/TRBV12-4 | many | NA | TGTGCCAGCAGCCAAACCGAATTCTATGGCTACACCTTC | CASSQTEFYGYTF
TRBJ2-1 | TRBV29-1 | many | TRBD1 | TGCAGCGCTCAACAGGGGGCCTACAATGAGCAGTTCTTC | CSAQQGAYNEQFF
TRBJ1-3 | TRBV18 | many | NA | TGTGCCAGCTCACCACCCGGACTCCGGAACACCATATATTTT | CASSPPGLRNTIYF
TRBJ2-6 | TRBV28 | many | NA | TGTGCCAGCCTTAAATACGCAAGGTCTGGGGCCAACGTCCTGACTTTC | CASLKYARSGANVLTF
TRBJ2-1 | TRBV2 | many | TRBD2 | TGTGCCAGCGGACTAGCGGGAGGGCCGGTCAATGAGCAGTTCTTC | CASGLAGGPVNEQFF
TRBJ1-2 | TRBV6-1 | once | TRBD1 | TGTGCCAGCAGTGAGGACAGGCGCTATGGCTACACCTTC | CASSEDRRYGYTF
TRBJ2-7 | TRBV5-1 | many | NA | TGCGCCAGCAGCTCAGAAACAAGCTCCTACGAGCAGTACTTC | CASSSETSSYEQYF
TRBJ1-1 | TRBV3-1 | many | NA | TGTGCCAGCAGCCAAGGAATCGACGGTGGGACTTTCTTT | CASSQGIDGGTFF
TRBJ1-2 | TRBV14 | many | NA | TGTGCCAGCAGCCCCTGGACCTCTGGCTACACCTTC | CASSPWTSGYTF
TRBJ2-1 | TRBV7-9 | many | NA | TGTGCCAGCAGCATAAGGGACAATGAGCAGTTCTTC | CASSIRDNEQFF
TRBJ1-1 | TRBV29-1 | many | NA | TGCAGCGTCGGACAGTGGAACACTGAAGCTTTCTTT | CSVGQWNTEAFF
TRBJ2-7 | TRBV27 | few | TRBD2 | TGTGCCAGCAGTTTATTGCGGGAGACCGACGAGCAGTACTTC | CASSLLRETDEQYF
TRBJ2-7 | TRBV25-1 | NA | NA | TGTGCCAGCAGTTATGGGGATAACGAGCAGTACTTC | CASSYGDNEQYF
TRBJ2-2 | TRBV10-3 | many | NA | TGTGCCATCAATTCTGGCGGGGAGCTGTTTTTT | CAINSGGELFF
TRBJ1-2 | TRBV11-2 | NA | TRBD1 | TGTGCCAGCAGCCCCCGGACAGGAATCCATGGCTACACCTTC | CASSPRTGIHGYTF
TRBJ1-1 | TRBV21-1 | many | NA | TGTGCCAGCAGCTCTCCTCCGACAGGGGGCACTGAAGCTTTCTTT | CASSSPPTGGTEAFF
TRBJ2-7 | TRBV25-1 | many | NA | TGTGCCAGCAGTGAATTAGGAGGACATGGACCTTACGAGCAGTACTTC | CASSELGGHGPYEQYF
TRBJ2-3 | TRBV7-2 | NA | TRBD2 | TGTGCCAGCAGCCTGACTAGCGGGATAGAGGCAGATACGCAGTATTTT | CASSLTSGIEADTQYF
TRBJ2-5 | TRBV27 | many | NA | TGTGCCAGCAGTTACCTGGGGGGCGGAGAGACCCAGTACTTC | CASSYLGGGETQYF
TRBJ2-7 | TRBV12-3/TRBV12-4 | many | NA | TGTGCCAGCAGTTTAGGGGGGGACTACGAGCAGTACTTC | CASSLGGDYEQYF
TRBJ1-5 | TRBV12-3/TRBV12-4 | many | NA | TGTGCCAGCAGTAAATGGAATCAGCCCCAGCATTTT | CASSKWNQPQHF
TRBJ2-7 | TRBV6-5 | many | TRBD2 | TGTGCCAGCGTGGGTCGACTAGCCGGATCCTACGAGCAGTACTTC | CASVGRLAGSYEQYF